These T cell receptor beta chains were read from a single sample in a study of radiation and T cells in renal cell carcinoma. The data were produced by immunoSEQ multiplex PCR, yet TCRdb's version contains in-frame clones alone and is incomplete. The sample carries approximately 100,000 clones, roughly 90% recorded once. Sequences were derived from blood, sampled from a patient whose treatment included radiotherapy and nephrectomy. The source of these receptors is a man between 45 and 60 years old with renal cell carcinoma. The CDR3 runs from the conserved cysteine through the conserved F or W. A D gene is named only where the DNA matches it firmly. A clone size is listed for some rows: how often the clone was seen (once, few, many), or a class if it is expanded.

CDR3aa: CASSIGGASTEAFF; CDR3nt: TGTGCCAGTAGTATAGGCGGAGCCTCCACTGAAGCTTTCTTT; d_gene: -; v_gene: TRBV19; j_gene: TRBJ1-1; abundance: few
CDR3aa: CASSLGPQTGANVLTF; CDR3nt: TGTGCCAGCAGCTTAGGTCCCCAAACTGGGGCCAACGTCCTGACTTTC; d_gene: -; v_gene: TRBV7-8; j_gene: TRBJ2-6; abundance: -
CDR3aa: CASSLDYNEQFF; CDR3nt: TGTGCCAGCAGCTTGGACTACAATGAGCAGTTCTTC; d_gene: -; v_gene: TRBV7-9; j_gene: TRBJ2-1; abundance: -
CDR3aa: CASSFDTGSGNTIYF; CDR3nt: TGCGCCAGCAGCTTTGACACAGGCTCTGGAAACACCATATATTTT; d_gene: -; v_gene: TRBV5-1; j_gene: TRBJ1-3; abundance: -
CDR3aa: CASILPGQGAWGYTF; CDR3nt: TGTGCCAGCATTCTTCCGGGACAGGGAGCTTGGGGCTACACCTTC; d_gene: TRBD1; v_gene: TRBV6-1; j_gene: TRBJ1-2; abundance: -
CDR3aa: CASSDTGGPGNTIYF; CDR3nt: TGTGCCAGCAGCGACACAGGGGGCCCTGGAAACACCATATATTTT; d_gene: TRBD1; v_gene: TRBV11-3; j_gene: TRBJ1-3; abundance: -
CDR3aa: CAIRGGSNEQFF; CDR3nt: TGTGCCATCAGGGGGGGATCTAATGAGCAGTTCTTC; d_gene: -; v_gene: TRBV10-3; j_gene: TRBJ2-1; abundance: once
CDR3aa: CAIRGTGGLGYTF; CDR3nt: TGTGCCATCAGAGGGACAGGGGGCCTAGGCTACACCTTC; d_gene: TRBD1; v_gene: TRBV10-3; j_gene: TRBJ1-2; abundance: once
CDR3aa: CAGSIRGRQYGYTF; CDR3nt: TGCGCCGGCAGCATAAGGGGACGGCAATATGGCTACACCTTC; d_gene: -; v_gene: TRBV5-1; j_gene: TRBJ1-2; abundance: -
CDR3aa: CASSVGGDQETQYF; CDR3nt: TGTGCCAGCAGCGTAGGGGGGGATCAAGAGACCCAGTACTTC; d_gene: -; v_gene: TRBV9; j_gene: TRBJ2-5; abundance: -
CDR3aa: CASSSGWTGGYGYTF; CDR3nt: TGTGCCAGCAGTTCAGGGTGGACAGGGGGGTATGGCTACACCTTC; d_gene: TRBD1; v_gene: TRBV28; j_gene: TRBJ1-2; abundance: -
CDR3aa: CASSDDRVGWADTQYF; CDR3nt: TGTGCCAGCAGTGACGACAGGGTTGGTTGGGCAGATACGCAGTATTTT; d_gene: TRBD1; v_gene: TRBV6-1; j_gene: TRBJ2-3; abundance: -
CDR3aa: CASSRQVGQGDTIYF; CDR3nt: TGCGCCAGCAGCCGCCAGGTGGGACAGGGAGACACCATATATTTT; d_gene: TRBD1; v_gene: TRBV5-1; j_gene: TRBJ1-3; abundance: -
CDR3aa: CASSEWGGAVNTEAFF; CDR3nt: TGTGCCAGCAGTGAATGGGGGGGGGCGGTGAACACTGAAGCTTTCTTT; d_gene: -; v_gene: TRBV6-1; j_gene: TRBJ1-1; abundance: -
CDR3aa: CASSKPRELAGPLTDTQYF; CDR3nt: TGTGCCAGCAGCAAACCCCGGGAACTAGCGGGGCCCCTCACAGATACGCAGTATTTT; d_gene: -; v_gene: TRBV21-1; j_gene: TRBJ2-3; abundance: -
CDR3aa: CASSLTRNTEAFF; CDR3nt: TGTGCCAGCAGCTTAACGCGGAACACTGAAGCTTTCTTT; d_gene: -; v_gene: TRBV11-3; j_gene: TRBJ1-1; abundance: -
CDR3aa: CASTPSGSAGQYF; CDR3nt: TGTGCCAGCACCCCCTCGGGGAGCGCCGGGCAGTACTTC; d_gene: -; v_gene: TRBV28; j_gene: TRBJ2-7; abundance: -
CDR3aa: CAISPNTGGSTDTQYF; CDR3nt: TGTGCCATCAGTCCTAACACAGGGGGTAGCACAGATACGCAGTATTTT; d_gene: TRBD1; v_gene: TRBV10-3; j_gene: TRBJ2-3; abundance: -
CDR3aa: CASGDVGADEQYF; CDR3nt: TGTGCCAGTGGGGACGTTGGGGCTGACGAGCAGTACTTC; d_gene: -; v_gene: TRBV2; j_gene: TRBJ2-7; abundance: -
CDR3aa: CASSLAVEETQYF; CDR3nt: TGTGCCAGCAGCTTAGCAGTAGAGGAGACCCAGTACTTC; d_gene: -; v_gene: TRBV7-2; j_gene: TRBJ2-5; abundance: -
CDR3aa: CASNYQGANYGYTF; CDR3nt: TGTGCCAGCAATTACCAGGGGGCTAACTATGGCTACACCTTC; d_gene: TRBD1; v_gene: TRBV28; j_gene: TRBJ1-2; abundance: -
CDR3aa: CASSLLQGAYEQYF; CDR3nt: TGTGCCAGCAGTTTGCTACAGGGGGCTTACGAGCAGTACTTC; d_gene: TRBD1; v_gene: TRBV27; j_gene: TRBJ2-7; abundance: -
CDR3aa: CASSLGLGRGLVTEAFF; CDR3nt: TGCGCCAGCAGCTTGGGTTTGGGCAGGGGGTTGGTCACTGAAGCTTTCTTT; d_gene: TRBD1; v_gene: TRBV5-1; j_gene: TRBJ1-1; abundance: -
CDR3aa: CASSLALALAGGETQYF; CDR3nt: TGTGCCAGCAGCTTAGCGCTGGCCCTAGCGGGGGGGGAGACCCAGTACTTC; d_gene: TRBD2; v_gene: TRBV7-2; j_gene: TRBJ2-5; abundance: -
CDR3aa: CASRLGPARYEQYF; CDR3nt: TGTGCCAGCAGGCTGGGGCCGGCACGGTACGAGCAGTACTTC; d_gene: -; v_gene: TRBV2; j_gene: TRBJ2-7; abundance: -
CDR3aa: CASSSRLSTDTQYF; CDR3nt: TGCGCCAGCAGCTCAAGGCTTAGCACAGATACGCAGTATTTT; d_gene: -; v_gene: TRBV5-1; j_gene: TRBJ2-3; abundance: -
CDR3aa: CTDRETGGTEAFF; CDR3nt: TGTACCGATCGGGAGACAGGGGGCACTGAAGCTTTCTTT; d_gene: -; v_gene: TRBV21-1; j_gene: TRBJ1-1; abundance: -
CDR3aa: CASRTAGGSGELFF; CDR3nt: TGCGCCAGCAGAACAGCGGGAGGTTCCGGGGAGCTGTTTTTT; d_gene: TRBD2; v_gene: TRBV10-2; j_gene: TRBJ2-2; abundance: -